This T cell receptor beta chain is drawn from a study of blood T cell repertoires in COVID-19. The wider study: Researchers got acute and convalescent COVID-19 samples from the United States, Italy and Spain.

V shed 5 bases and J 5 bases; nucleotides not matched to a gene: 5. CDR3 size: 14 residues. In germline, CDR1 is SGHTA, CDR2 FQGNSA. Study processing details: Amplification of reference gene primers was used by the study to estimate nucleated cell counts. Clones were sequenced by immunoSEQ multiplex PCR, and TCRdb holds only the in-frame ones, with some missing. V and J calls plus clone size are reproduced from that table; the DNA served to infer D and trimming. This table holds 150,000 to 200,000 clones, about four fifths found once. Enrolment of Seattle patients took place during active infection, and they were followed longitudinally.

The sequencing sample was made of peripheral blood. The TCR was taken from a woman in her thirties or forties with COVID-19, enrolled during active disease. The V and J genes are TRBV7-2 and TRBJ2-5; TRBD1 matches 10 bases. The CDR3 spells CASSRQGARETQYF. CDR3 DNA: TGTGCCAGCAGCAGACAGGGGGCCCGGGAGACCCAGTACTTC.